Presented here are 2 T cell receptor beta chains from one specimen sequenced in a study of CD8+CD57+ T cells in acquired aplastic anemia. It was genomic DNA that served as the template for profiling TCR beta VDJ and CDR3. One entry per CDR3 protein, called by TCRdb with MiXCR from the reads. The sample shows around 400,000 distinct CDR3 sequences, 65% to 75% of them seen only once. Input material: sorted CD4+, CD8+, or CD8+CD57+ T cells (not recorded which) from PBMCs. The receptors were gathered from a human donor in good health, serving as a control.

Note on this clonotype: The conserved phenylalanine or tryptophan is not found at the CDR3 terminus, so this likely reflects a read error. Because the CDR3's place on the DNA is in doubt, the DNA is left out and the CDR3 is given as listed by TCRdb. This chain joins TRBV2 and TRBJ2-3; the table names TRBD1, a call not compared with the DNA. The CDR3 is 16 amino acids in total, end residues counted. Germline V gene data show CDR1 as SNHLY and CDR2 as FYNNEI. This CDR3 is CASSVGTGGNGELFFG.

A remark on this clonotype: The junction departs from the called germline gene at one end, perhaps through a read error. This sequence joins TRBV10-3 and TRBJ1-1, with 11 bases that match TRBD1. The CDR3 extends over 17 amino acids. Germline CDR1 is ENHRY and CDR2 is SYGVKD. This CDR3 reads CATRPGQGARDNTEASF. CDR3 nucleotides: TGTGCCACCCGCCCCGGACAGGGGGCGAGAGATAACACTGAAGCTTCCTTT.